The next 5 T cell receptor beta chains were all read from a single sample in a study of monozygotic twins with inflammatory bowel disease. TCRdb reprocessed the 5' RACE reads, keeping one entry per CDR3 protein, no DNA. The specimen's table records approximately 400,000 distinct CDR3 sequences. The source material was blood. The receptors here all came from a human donor with ulcerative colitis or Crohn's disease, or a healthy co-twin of an affected twin (not recorded which).

The chain couples TRBV27 to TRBJ1-5. Per the germline V gene, CDR1 is MNHEY and CDR2 is SMNVEV (reference sequence). The CDR3 extends over 16 amino acids. CDR3 protein: CASSLRGGYSNQPQHF.

V is TRBV20-1 and J is TRBJ1-1. The CDR3 is made up of 12 amino acids. The germline V gene has CDR1 DFQATT and CDR2 SNEGSKA (reference sequence). The CDR3 spells CSGSKLNTEAFF.

The chain couples TRBV11-1 to TRBJ2-1; TCRdb proposes TRBD2, but this gene call is untestable without DNA. The CDR3 extends over 19 amino acids. Germline V lookup: CDR1 SGHAT, CDR2 FQDESV (reference sequence). The CDR3 here is CASSLPPTPSGSRYNEQFF. The full variable domain, with the rest looked up from reference TRBV11-1 and TRBJ2-1, is EAEVAQSPRYKITEKSQAVAFWCDPISGHATLYWYRQILGQGPELLVQFQDESVVDDSQLPKDRFSAERLKGVDSTLKIQPAELGDSAMYLCASSLPPTPSGSRYNEQFFGPGTRLTVL.

The chain carries TRBV5-1 and TRBJ1-1; the TRBD1 assignment by TCRdb is unverifiable without DNA. The germline V gene has CDR1 SGHRS and CDR2 YFSETQ. The CDR3 is 15 amino acids. The CDR3 protein is CASSSTGLENTEAFF.

The chain links TRBV4-3 to TRBJ2-1; checking the TCRdb D call of TRBD1 is not possible without DNA. CDR3 length: 15 amino acids. The germline V gene encodes CDR1 LGHNA and CDR2 YSLEER. CDR3 protein: CASSPRPGEGSEQFF.